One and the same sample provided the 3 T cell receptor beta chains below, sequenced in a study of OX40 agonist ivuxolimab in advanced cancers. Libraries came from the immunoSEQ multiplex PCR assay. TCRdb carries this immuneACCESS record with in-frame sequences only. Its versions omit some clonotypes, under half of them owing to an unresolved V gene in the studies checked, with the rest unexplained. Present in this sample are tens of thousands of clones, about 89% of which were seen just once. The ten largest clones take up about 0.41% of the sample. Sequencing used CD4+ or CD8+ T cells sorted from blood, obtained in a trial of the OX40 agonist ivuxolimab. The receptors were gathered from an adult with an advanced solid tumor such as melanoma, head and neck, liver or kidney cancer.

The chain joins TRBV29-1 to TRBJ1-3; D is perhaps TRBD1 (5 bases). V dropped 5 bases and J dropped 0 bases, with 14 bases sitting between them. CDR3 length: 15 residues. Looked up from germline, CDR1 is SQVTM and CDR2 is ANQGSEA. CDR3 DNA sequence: TGCAGCGTTAGCCCCGGGGCCGCCTCTGGAAACACCATATATTTT. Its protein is CSVSPGAASGNTIYF.

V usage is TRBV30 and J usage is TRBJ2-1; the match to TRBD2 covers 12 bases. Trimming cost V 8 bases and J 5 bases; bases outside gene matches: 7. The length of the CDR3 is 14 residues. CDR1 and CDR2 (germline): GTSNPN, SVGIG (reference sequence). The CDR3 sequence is CALGTSGFNNEQFF. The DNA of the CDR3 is TGTGCCCTCGGGACTAGCGGGTTTAACAATGAGCAGTTCTTC.

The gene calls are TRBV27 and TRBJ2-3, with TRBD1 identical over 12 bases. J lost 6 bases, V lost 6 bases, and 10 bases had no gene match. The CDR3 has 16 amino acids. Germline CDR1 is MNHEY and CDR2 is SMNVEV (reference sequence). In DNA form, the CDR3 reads TGTGCCAGCAGCTTGGGCGGGACAGGGGGCAGGGATACGCAGTATTTT. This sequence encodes CASSLGGTGGRDTQYF.